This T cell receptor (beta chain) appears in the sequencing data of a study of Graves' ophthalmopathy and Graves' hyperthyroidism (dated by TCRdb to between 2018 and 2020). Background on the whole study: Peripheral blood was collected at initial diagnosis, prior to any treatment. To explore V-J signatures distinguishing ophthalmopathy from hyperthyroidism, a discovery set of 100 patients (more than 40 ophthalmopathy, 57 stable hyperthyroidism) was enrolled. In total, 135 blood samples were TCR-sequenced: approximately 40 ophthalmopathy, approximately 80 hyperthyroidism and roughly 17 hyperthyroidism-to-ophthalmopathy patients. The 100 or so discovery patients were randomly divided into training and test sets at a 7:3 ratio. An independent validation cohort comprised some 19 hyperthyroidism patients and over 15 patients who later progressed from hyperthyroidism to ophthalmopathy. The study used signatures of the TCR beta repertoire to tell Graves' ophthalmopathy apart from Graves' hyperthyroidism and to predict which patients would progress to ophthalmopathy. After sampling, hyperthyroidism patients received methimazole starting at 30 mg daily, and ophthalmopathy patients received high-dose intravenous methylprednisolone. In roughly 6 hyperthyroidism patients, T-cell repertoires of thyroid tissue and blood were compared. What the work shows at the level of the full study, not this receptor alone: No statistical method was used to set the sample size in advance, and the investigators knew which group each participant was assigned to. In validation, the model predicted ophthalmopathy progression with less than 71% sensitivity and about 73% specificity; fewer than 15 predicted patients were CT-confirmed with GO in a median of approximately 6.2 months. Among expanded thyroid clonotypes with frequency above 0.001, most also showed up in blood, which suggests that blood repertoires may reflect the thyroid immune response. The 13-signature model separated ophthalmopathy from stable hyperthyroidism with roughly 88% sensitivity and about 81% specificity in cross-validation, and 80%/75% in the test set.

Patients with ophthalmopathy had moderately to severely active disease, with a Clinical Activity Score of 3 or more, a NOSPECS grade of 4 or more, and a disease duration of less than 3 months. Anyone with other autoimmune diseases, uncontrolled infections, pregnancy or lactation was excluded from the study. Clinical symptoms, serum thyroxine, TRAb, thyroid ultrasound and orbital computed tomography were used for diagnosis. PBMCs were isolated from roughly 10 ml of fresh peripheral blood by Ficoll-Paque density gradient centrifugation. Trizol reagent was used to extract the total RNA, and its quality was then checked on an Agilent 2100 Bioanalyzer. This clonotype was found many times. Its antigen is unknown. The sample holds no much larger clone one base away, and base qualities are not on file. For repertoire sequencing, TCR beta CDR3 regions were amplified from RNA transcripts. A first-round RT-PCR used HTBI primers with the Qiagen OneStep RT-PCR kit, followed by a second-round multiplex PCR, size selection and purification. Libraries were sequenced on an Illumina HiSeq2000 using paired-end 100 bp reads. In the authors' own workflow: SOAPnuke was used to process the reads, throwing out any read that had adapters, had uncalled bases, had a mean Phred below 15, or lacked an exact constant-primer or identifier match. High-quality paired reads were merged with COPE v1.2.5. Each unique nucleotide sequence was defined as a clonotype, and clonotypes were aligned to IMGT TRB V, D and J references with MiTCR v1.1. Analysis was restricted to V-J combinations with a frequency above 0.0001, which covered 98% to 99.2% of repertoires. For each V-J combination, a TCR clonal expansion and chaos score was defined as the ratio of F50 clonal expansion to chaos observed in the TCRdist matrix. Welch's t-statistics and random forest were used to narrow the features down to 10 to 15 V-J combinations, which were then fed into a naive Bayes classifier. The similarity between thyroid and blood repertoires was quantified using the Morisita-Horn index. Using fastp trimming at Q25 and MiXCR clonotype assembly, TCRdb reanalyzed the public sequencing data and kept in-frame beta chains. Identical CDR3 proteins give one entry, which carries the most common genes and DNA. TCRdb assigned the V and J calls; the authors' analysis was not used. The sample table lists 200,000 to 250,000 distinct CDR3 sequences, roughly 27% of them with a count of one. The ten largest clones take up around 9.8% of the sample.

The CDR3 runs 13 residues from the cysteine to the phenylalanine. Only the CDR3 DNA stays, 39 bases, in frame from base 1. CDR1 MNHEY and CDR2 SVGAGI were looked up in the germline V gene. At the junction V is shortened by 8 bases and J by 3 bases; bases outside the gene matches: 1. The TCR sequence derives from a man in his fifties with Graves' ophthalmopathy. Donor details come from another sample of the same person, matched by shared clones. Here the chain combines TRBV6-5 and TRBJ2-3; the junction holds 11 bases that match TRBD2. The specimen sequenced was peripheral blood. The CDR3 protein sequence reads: CASSSGRTDTQYF. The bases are TGTGCCAGCTCTAGCGGGAGGACAGATACGCAGTATTTT.